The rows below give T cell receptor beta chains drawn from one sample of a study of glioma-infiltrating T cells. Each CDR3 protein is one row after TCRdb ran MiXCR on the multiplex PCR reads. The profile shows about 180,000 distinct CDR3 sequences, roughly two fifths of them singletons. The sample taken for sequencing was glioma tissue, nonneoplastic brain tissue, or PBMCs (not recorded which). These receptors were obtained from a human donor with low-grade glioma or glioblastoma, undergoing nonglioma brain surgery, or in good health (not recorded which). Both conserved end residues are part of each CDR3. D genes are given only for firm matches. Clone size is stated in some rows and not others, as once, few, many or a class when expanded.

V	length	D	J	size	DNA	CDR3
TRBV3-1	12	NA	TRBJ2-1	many	TGTGCCAGCAGCCGACTCAGGGATGAGCAGTTCTTC	CASSRLRDEQFF
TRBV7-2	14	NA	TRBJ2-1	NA	TGTGCCAGCAGCCGACAGGACTGGCACAATGAGCAGTTCTTC	CASSRQDWHNEQFF
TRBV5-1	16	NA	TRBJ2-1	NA	TGCGCCAGCAGCTTGGATATGGGGGGACACTACAATGAGCAGTTCTTC	CASSLDMGGHYNEQFF
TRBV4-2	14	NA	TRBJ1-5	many	TGTGCCAGCAGCCCTGACAGCGGTCCGCAGCCCCAGCATTTT	CASSPDSGPQPQHF
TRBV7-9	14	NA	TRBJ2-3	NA	TGTGCCAGCAGCTTAGCGCTGGCGGATAATACGCAGTATTTT	CASSLALADNTQYF
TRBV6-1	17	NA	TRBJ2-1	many	TGTGCCAGCAGTTCCCGCTATCAGGGGGGGAGAATAAATGAGCAGTTCTTC	CASSSRYQGGRINEQFF
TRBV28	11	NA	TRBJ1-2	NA	TGCGCCGGCGTCGGTAACTATGGCTACACCTTC	CAGVGNYGYTF
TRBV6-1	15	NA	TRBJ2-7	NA	TGTGCCAGCAGTGCAGGCGGAGAGGGAGTCCACGAGCAGTACTTC	CASSAGGEGVHEQYF
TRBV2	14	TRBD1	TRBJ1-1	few	TGTGCCAGCAGTGGGGGGGACAGGGCGACTGAAGCTTTCTTT	CASSGGDRATEAFF
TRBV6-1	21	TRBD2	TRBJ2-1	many	TGTGCCAGCAGCCATACTTTCCCGACTAGCGGGAGTACGTCGACCTACAATGAGCAGTTCTTC	CASSHTFPTSGSTSTYNEQFF
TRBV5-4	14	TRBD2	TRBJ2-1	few	TGTGCCAGCAGCTCACCTAGCGGGAGGAATGAGCAGTTCTTC	CASSSPSGRNEQFF
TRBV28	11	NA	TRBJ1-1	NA	TGTGTCAGCAGTACGAACACTGAAGCTTTCTTT	CVSSTNTEAFF
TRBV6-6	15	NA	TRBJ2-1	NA	TGTGCCAGCACCCTGGTTCACCATCGACACAACGAGCAGTTCTTC	CASTLVHHRHNEQFF
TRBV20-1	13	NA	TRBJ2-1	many	TGCAGTGCTAGGGACTTTGGGGGAACTGAGCAGTTCTTC	CSARDFGGTEQFF
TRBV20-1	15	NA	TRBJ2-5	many	TGCAGTGCTAGAGATATAGGACAGCTCCAAGAGACCCAGTACTTC	CSARDIGQLQETQYF
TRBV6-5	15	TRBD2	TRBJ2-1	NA	TGTGCCAGCAGCGGGACTAGAGGTACATACAATGAGCAGTTCTTC	CASSGTRGTYNEQFF
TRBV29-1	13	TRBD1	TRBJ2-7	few	TGCAGCGTGGGGAGACAGGGGGCCCACGAGCAGTACTTC	CSVGRQGAHEQYF
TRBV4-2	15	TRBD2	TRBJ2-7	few	TGTGCCAGCAGCGAAGGGACTAGCGGGCTGTACGAGCAGTACTTC	CASSEGTSGLYEQYF
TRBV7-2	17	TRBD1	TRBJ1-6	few	TGTGCCAGCAGCCCCCGGGACAGGGGACTCCATAATTCACCCCTCCACTTT	CASSPRDRGLHNSPLHF
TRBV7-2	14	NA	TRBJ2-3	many	TGTGCCAGCAGCGTAGATGGGGCCACAGATACGCAGTATTTT	CASSVDGATDTQYF
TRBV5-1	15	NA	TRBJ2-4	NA	TGCGCCAGCAGCTTTACCGGGACTGACAAAAACATTCAGTACTTC	CASSFTGTDKNIQYF
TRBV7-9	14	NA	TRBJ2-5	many	TGTGCCAGCAGCTTAGCGGCCGTCGGAGAGACCCAGTACTTC	CASSLAAVGETQYF
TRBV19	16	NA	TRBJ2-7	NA	TGTGCCAGTAGTACCTCAGGGTTTCTCAGCTCCTACGAGCAGTACTTC	CASSTSGFLSSYEQYF
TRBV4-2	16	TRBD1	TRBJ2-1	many	TGTGCCAGCAGCCCTACCGGGACAGGGGAACCGGATGAGCAGTTCTTC	CASSPTGTGEPDEQFF
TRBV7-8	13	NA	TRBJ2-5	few	TGTGCCAGCAGCTTGGGGAACCAAGAGACCCAGTACTTC	CASSLGNQETQYF
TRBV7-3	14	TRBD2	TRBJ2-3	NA	TGTGCCAGCAGCGATAGCGGGAGCGCAGATACGCAGTATTTT	CASSDSGSADTQYF
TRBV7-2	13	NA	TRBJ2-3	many	TGTGCCAGCAGCTTAGTTCGGGCAGATACGCAGTATTTT	CASSLVRADTQYF
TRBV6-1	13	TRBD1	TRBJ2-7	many	TGTGCCAGCACCGACCAGGGGGTGGACGAGCAGTACTTC	CASTDQGVDEQYF
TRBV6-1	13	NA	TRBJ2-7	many	TGTGCCAGCAGTTTTAGCGCGAACTACGAGCAGTACTTC	CASSFSANYEQYF
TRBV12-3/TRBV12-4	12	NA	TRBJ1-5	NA	TGTGCCAGCAGTTCCGACTCTCAGCCCCAGCATTTT	CASSSDSQPQHF
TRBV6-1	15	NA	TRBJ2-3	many	TGTGCCAGCAGTGACGGGGGTCATTACACAGATACGCAGTATTTT	CASSDGGHYTDTQYF
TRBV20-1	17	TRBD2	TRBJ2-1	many	TGCAGTGCTAACCCAAGGACTAGCGGGAGTTACCATGATGAGCAGTTCTTC	CSANPRTSGSYHDEQFF
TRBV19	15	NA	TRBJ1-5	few	TGTGCCAGTAGTATAAACCCCAATCAAGCTCAGCCCCAGCATTTT	CASSINPNQAQPQHF
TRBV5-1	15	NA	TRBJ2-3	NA	TGCGCCAGCAGCTCGGACTTGGAGACCACAGATACGCAGTATTTT	CASSSDLETTDTQYF
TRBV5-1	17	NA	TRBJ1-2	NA	TGCGCCAGCAGCTTGCGTATCGGGGGCAGAGTAAACTATGGCTACACCTTC	CASSLRIGGRVNYGYTF
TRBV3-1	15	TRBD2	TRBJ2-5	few	TGTGCCAGCATGAGAACGGGACTAGCGGTAGAGACCCAGTACTTC	CASMRTGLAVETQYF
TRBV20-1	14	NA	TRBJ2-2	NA	TGCAGTGCTAGGTTCGACGGAGACACCGGAGAGCTGTTTTTT	CSARFDGDTGELFF
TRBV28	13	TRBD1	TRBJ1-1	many	TGTGCCAGCAGTTTAACGGGGGACAGGCAAGCTTTCTTT	CASSLTGDRQAFF
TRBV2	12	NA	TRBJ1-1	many	TGTGCCAGCAGCGACAGTTTCACTGAAGCTTTCTTT	CASSDSFTEAFF
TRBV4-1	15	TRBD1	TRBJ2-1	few	TGCGCCAGCAGCCACCGAAGGACAGGGAAGGATGAGCAGTTCTTC	CASSHRRTGKDEQFF
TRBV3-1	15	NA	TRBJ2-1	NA	TGTGCCAGCAGCCTGCACCCCAGCAGAGAGGGTGAGCAGTTCTTC	CASSLHPSREGEQFF
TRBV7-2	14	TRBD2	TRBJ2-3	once	TGTGCCAGCAGCTTGCCACTAGCGCGGGATACGCAGTATTTC	CASSLPLARDTQYF
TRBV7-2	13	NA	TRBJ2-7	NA	TGTGCCAGCAGTTACAGGGGAGGTAGCGAGCAGTACTTC	CASSYRGGSEQYF
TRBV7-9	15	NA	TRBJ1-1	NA	TGTGCCAGCAGCTCCGGGACAAGGGAAGAGACTGAAGCTTTCTTT	CASSSGTREETEAFF
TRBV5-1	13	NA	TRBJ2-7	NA	TGCGCCAGCAGCGTCAGGACATCCTACGAGCAGTACTTC	CASSVRTSYEQYF